The rows below give T cell receptor beta chains drawn from one sample of a study of response to subunit inactivated influenza vaccine. Each CDR3 protein is one row after TCRdb ran MiXCR on the RT-PCR reads. The sample consists of 550,000 to 800,000 distinct CDR3 sequences, approximately 15% of them appearing once. The sample in question was PBMCs from blood, obtained 14 days before vaccination. Source of these receptors: a man over 45 who received an inactivated influenza vaccine. Each CDR3 is given with its conserved first and last residue. D genes are given only for firm matches. Clone sizes are given selectively: once, few, many, or a class where the clone is expanded.

TRBJ1-1 | many | TRBD1 | TRBV29-1 | CSVGGQGGNTEAFF | TGCAGCGTTGGGGGACAGGGAGGGAACACTGAAGCTTTCTTT
TRBJ2-7 | - | TRBD2 | TRBV10-3 | CAIRLAGGLYEQYF | TGTGCCATCCGCTTAGCGGGAGGCCTATACGAGCAGTACTTC
TRBJ2-1 | - | TRBD2 | TRBV11-2 | CASSLDTSGDPYEQFF | TGTGCCAGCAGCTTAGATACTAGCGGGGACCCTTATGAGCAGTTCTTC
TRBJ2-1 | many | - | TRBV7-2 | CASSLGARIKQFF | TGTGCCAGCAGCTTAGGGGCTAGGATAAAGCAGTTCTTC
TRBJ2-7 | few | - | TRBV28 | CASSLGGGPQKYEQYF | TGTGCCAGCAGTTTGGGAGGAGGCCCTCAGAAATACGAGCAGTACTTC
TRBJ2-3 | many | TRBD2 | TRBV10-2 | CASRNYRGGDTDTQYF | TGCGCCAGCAGAAATTACCGGGGGGGGGACACAGATACGCAGTATTTT
TRBJ2-7 | few | - | TRBV10-3 | CAISQDHYEQYF | TGTGCCATCAGTCAGGATCACTACGAGCAGTACTTC
TRBJ1-6 | - | TRBD1 | TRBV7-2 | CASSLLGQGNSPLHF | TGTGCCAGCAGCTTATTGGGACAGGGTAATTCACCCCTCCACTTT
TRBJ2-1 | many | TRBD2 | TRBV28 | CASSPKGLAGVNEQFF | TGTGCCAGCAGTCCAAAGGGACTAGCGGGAGTGAATGAGCAGTTCTTC
TRBJ2-5 | many | TRBD2 | TRBV5-1 | CASSLVPSGGQETQYF | TGCGCCAGCAGCTTGGTGCCTAGCGGGGGACAAGAGACCCAGTACTTC
TRBJ2-1 | - | - | TRBV4-3 | CASSHDTSTEQFF | TGCGCCAGCAGCCATGACACTAGCACTGAGCAGTTCTTC
TRBJ2-7 | - | - | TRBV7-8 | CASSPPRGLVGGEQYF | TGTGCCAGCAGCCCCCCCCGGGGGCTTGTGGGGGGGGAGCAGTACTTC
TRBJ2-2 | few | - | TRBV29-1 | CSGGWQTGELFF | TGCAGCGGGGGGTGGCAAACCGGGGAGCTGTTTTTT
TRBJ2-7 | few | - | TRBV7-2 | CASSLNFAGYEQYF | TGTGCCAGCAGCTTAAATTTTGCCGGCTACGAGCAGTACTTC
TRBJ1-6 | - | - | TRBV10-3 | CAISLTGGITYNSPLHF | TGTGCCATCAGTTTAACAGGTGGAATCACCTATAATTCACCCCTCCACTTT
TRBJ2-2 | few | TRBD1 | TRBV30 | CAWSRPGQGNTGELFF | TGTGCCTGGAGTCGACCGGGACAGGGGAACACCGGGGAGCTGTTTTTT
TRBJ2-1 | few | - | TRBV19 | CASSREATAFPFGSEQFF | TGTGCCAGTAGTAGGGAGGCGACAGCTTTCCCGTTTGGTAGCGAGCAGTTCTTC
TRBJ2-2 | many | - | TRBV5-1 | CASRDYSELFF | TGCGCCAGCAGGGACTATTCGGAGCTGTTTTTT
TRBJ2-1 | once | - | TRBV2 | CAIPGNEQFF | TGTGCCATCCCTGGCAATGAGCAGTTCTTC
TRBJ2-7 | few | - | TRBV12-3/TRBV12-4 | CASRRDTTYEQYF | TGTGCCAGCAGACGGGACACTACCTACGAGCAGTACTTC
TRBJ2-3 | - | TRBD2 | TRBV7-2 | CASSPGLADLTDTQYF | TGTGCCAGCAGCCCGGGACTAGCGGACCTCACAGATACGCAGTATTTT
TRBJ2-3 | many | - | TRBV14 | CASSRVGLRDTQYF | TGTGCCAGCAGCCGAGTCGGGCTTAGAGATACGCAGTATTTT
TRBJ1-5 | few | - | TRBV15 | CATSSKNNQPQHF | TGTGCCACCAGCAGTAAGAACAATCAGCCCCAGCATTTT
TRBJ2-5 | - | - | TRBV29-1 | CSALARGPRQETQYF | TGCAGCGCTCTAGCCCGGGGTCCTCGACAAGAGACCCAGTACTTC
TRBJ2-5 | few | - | TRBV4-2 | CASSATRYSMGTQYF | TGTGCCAGCAGCGCTACAAGGTACTCAATGGGGACCCAGTACTTC
TRBJ1-2 | - | TRBD1 | TRBV25-1 | CASSDPGTGNYGYTF | TGTGCCAGCAGTGACCCCGGGACAGGGAACTATGGCTACACCTTC
TRBJ1-2 | - | - | TRBV20-1 | CSASTGNGYGYTF | TGCAGTGCCTCGACAGGAAACGGCTATGGCTACACCTTC
TRBJ1-6 | few | - | TRBV7-2 | CASSLEGGYNSPLHF | TGTGCCAGCAGCCTTGAGGGCGGATATAATTCACCCCTCCACTTT
TRBJ2-2 | few | TRBD2 | TRBV30 | CASPGLAGATGELFF | TGTGCCTCGCCGGGACTAGCGGGAGCCACCGGGGAGCTGTTTTTT
TRBJ2-1 | - | TRBD2 | TRBV5-1 | CASATSGPDNEQFF | TGCGCCAGCGCGACTAGCGGGCCCGACAATGAGCAGTTCTTC
TRBJ2-1 | few | TRBD2 | TRBV10-3 | CATGTSGRFSYNEQFF | TGTGCCACAGGGACTAGCGGGAGATTTTCCTACAATGAGCAGTTCTTC
TRBJ2-7 | - | TRBD2 | TRBV3-1 | CASAGTSGTYEQYF | TGTGCCAGCGCCGGGACTAGCGGTACCTACGAGCAGTACTTC
TRBJ1-3 | - | - | TRBV9 | CASSVGSGEASGNTIYF | TGTGCCAGCAGCGTAGGGTCAGGGGAGGCGTCTGGAAACACCATATATTTT
TRBJ1-1 | - | - | TRBV6-6 | CASSYSPTEAFF | TGTGCCAGCAGTTACTCCCCCACTGAAGCTTTCTTT
TRBJ2-5 | - | - | TRBV20-1 | CSARVRQETQYF | TGCAGTGCTAGAGTCCGCCAAGAGACCCAGTACTTC
TRBJ2-7 | - | - | TRBV23-1 | CASSQSRKGSEQYF | TGCGCCAGCAGTCAATCGCGTAAAGGGTCCGAGCAGTACTTC
TRBJ2-5 | many | TRBD2 | TRBV12-3/TRBV12-4 | CASNQGGGPAGTQYF | TGTGCCAGCAACCAAGGCGGGGGGCCCGCAGGGACCCAGTACTTC
TRBJ2-2 | few | TRBD1 | TRBV7-9 | CASRKPGQGVDTGELFF | TGTGCCAGCAGAAAACCGGGACAGGGGGTGGACACCGGGGAGCTGTTTTTT
TRBJ2-7 | many | TRBD2 | TRBV12-3/TRBV12-4 | CASSLASGRNDEQYF | TGTGCCAGCAGTTTAGCTAGCGGGAGAAACGACGAGCAGTACTTC
TRBJ2-1 | many | TRBD1 | TRBV29-1 | CSVIDRGNEQFF | TGCAGCGTCATAGACAGGGGCAATGAGCAGTTCTTC
TRBJ2-7 | - | - | TRBV4-3 | CASSQDLVGSSYEQYF | TGCGCCAGCAGCCAAGATCTGGTGGGAAGCTCCTACGAGCAGTACTTC
TRBJ1-5 | many | - | TRBV20-1 | CSASKQGDQPQHF | TGCAGTGCTAGCAAACAGGGAGACCAGCCCCAGCATTTT
TRBJ2-2 | few | TRBD2 | TRBV30 | CAWRTRTSGRTGELFF | TGTGCCTGGAGGACAAGGACTAGCGGGAGGACCGGGGAGCTGTTTTTT
TRBJ2-7 | few | TRBD1 | TRBV10-3 | CAISGGTDRYEQYF | TGTGCCATCAGTGGGGGGACAGACCGCTACGAGCAGTACTTC
TRBJ2-4 | few | - | TRBV3-1 | CASSQDLWGQNKNIQYF | TGTGCCAGCAGCCAAGATCTGTGGGGACAAAACAAAAACATTCAGTACTTC